This TCR beta chain was sequenced in a study of cytomegalovirus exposure and HLA in healthy donors. Study results and caveats: A later analysis showed HLA-associated TCR beta chains outstripping equally common others in clonal expansion. The study put under 200 TCR beta chains on its list as cytomegalovirus-associated. Among TCR sequences, most were rare, though some public TCRs appeared in many donors. In a later analysis, most CMV-associated TCR beta chains appeared HLA-restricted.

V was clipped by 4 bases and J by 14 bases; unmatched bases: 23. The CDR3 covers 17 residues. Germline loops: CDR1 SGHRS, CDR2 YFSETQ. With respect to this clone: Its antigen is unknown.

Use of 60 Vbeta and 13 Jbeta primers characterized the PCR. The table came from immunoSEQ multiplex PCR; TCRdb's copy has only in-frame clones and leaves some out. Counted here are around 180,000 clones, 75% to 80% occurring once; the ten biggest clones make up 5% to 6%. The TCR originated in a woman in her twenties or thirties in good health and CMV-seropositive. Input material: PBMCs. The chain uses TRBV5-1 and TRBJ1-4, with 7 nucleotides matching TRBD1. CDR3 nucleotide sequence: TGCGCCAGCAGCCCCGAGTGGGACAGAGTTATAATGAAAAGGCTGTTTTTT. Encoded protein: CASSPEWDRVIMKRLFF.